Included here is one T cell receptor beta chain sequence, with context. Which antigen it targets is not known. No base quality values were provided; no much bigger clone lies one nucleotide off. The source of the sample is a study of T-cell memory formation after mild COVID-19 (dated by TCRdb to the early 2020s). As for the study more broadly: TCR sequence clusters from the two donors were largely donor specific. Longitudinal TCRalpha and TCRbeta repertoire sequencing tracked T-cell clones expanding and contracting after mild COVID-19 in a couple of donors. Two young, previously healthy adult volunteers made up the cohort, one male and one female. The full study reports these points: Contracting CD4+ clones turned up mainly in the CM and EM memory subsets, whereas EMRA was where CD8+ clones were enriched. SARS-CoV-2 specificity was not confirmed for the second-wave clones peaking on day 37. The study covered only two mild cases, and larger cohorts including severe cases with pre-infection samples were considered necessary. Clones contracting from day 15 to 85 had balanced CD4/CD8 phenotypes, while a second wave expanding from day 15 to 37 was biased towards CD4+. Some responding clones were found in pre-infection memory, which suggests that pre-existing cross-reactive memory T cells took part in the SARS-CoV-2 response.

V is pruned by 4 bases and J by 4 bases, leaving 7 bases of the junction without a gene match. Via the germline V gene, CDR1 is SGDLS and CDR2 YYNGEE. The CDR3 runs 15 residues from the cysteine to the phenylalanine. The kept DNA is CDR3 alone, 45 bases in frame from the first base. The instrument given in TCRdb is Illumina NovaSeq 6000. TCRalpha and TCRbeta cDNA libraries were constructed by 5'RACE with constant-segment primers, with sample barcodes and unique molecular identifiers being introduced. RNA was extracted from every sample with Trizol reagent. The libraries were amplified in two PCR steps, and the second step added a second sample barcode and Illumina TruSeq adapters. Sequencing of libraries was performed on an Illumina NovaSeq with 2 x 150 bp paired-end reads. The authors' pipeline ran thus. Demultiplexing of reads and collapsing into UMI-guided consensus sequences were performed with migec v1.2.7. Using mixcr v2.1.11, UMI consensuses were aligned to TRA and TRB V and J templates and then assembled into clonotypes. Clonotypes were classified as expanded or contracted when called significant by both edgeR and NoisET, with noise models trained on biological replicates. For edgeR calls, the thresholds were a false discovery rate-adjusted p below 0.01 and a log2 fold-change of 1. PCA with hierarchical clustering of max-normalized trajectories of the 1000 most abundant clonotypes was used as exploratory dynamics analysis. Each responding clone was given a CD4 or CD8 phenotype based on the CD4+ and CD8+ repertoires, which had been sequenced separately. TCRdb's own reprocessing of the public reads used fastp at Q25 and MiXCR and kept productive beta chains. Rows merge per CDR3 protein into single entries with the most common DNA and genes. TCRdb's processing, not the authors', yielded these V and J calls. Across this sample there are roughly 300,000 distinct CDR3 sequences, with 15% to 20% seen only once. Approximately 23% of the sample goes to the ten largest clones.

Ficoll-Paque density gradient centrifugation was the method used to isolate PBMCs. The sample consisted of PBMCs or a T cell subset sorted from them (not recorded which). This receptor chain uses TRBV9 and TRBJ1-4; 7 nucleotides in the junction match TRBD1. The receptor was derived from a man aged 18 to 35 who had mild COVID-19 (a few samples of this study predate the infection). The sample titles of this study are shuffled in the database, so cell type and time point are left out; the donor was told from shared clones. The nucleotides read TGTGCCAGCAGCCCCAGGGGGAGGGATAATGAAAAACTGTTTTTT. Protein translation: CASSPRGRDNEKLFF.